What follows are 13 T cell receptor beta chains derived from one specimen sequenced in a study of T cells in localized non-small cell lung cancer. Only in-frame clones appear in the TCRdb table, and some are missing; sequencing was by immunoSEQ multiplex PCR. The data contain 20,000 to 30,000 clones, 85% to 90% of them seen just once; the ten biggest clones take up 0.9% to 1.4%. The sample was peripheral blood, taken before any cancer treatment. The receptor source for this set is a woman aged 35 to 70 with stage I lung adenocarcinoma.

This clone was counted once. V gene TRBV28 combines with J gene TRBJ2-3; 8 bases line up with TRBD2. The length of the CDR3 is 15 residues. V lost 4 bases to trimming and J lost 1 base; unmatched junction nucleotides: 4. Looked up from germline, CDR1 is MDHEN and CDR2 is SYDVKM. CDR3 sequence reads: CASSSQAGGTDTQYF. CDR3 in DNA: TGTGCCAGCAGTTCCCAAGCGGGGGGCACAGATACGCAGTATTTT.

The rearrangement joins TRBV18 to TRBJ1-4; D is uncertain. V lost 3 bases, J lost 8 bases, and 19 bases lay in between. In germline, CDR1 is KGHSH, CDR2 LQKENI. CDR3 size: 16 residues. CDR3 loop: CASSPQGHAVAEKLFF. The CDR3 bases are TGTGCCAGCTCACCTCAAGGGCACGCGGTTGCCGAAAAACTGTTTTTT.

This clone was picked up a small number of times. This chain connects TRBV6-6 to TRBJ1-1, with 10 positions matching TRBD1. V trimming: 5 bases; J trimming: 8 bases; junction bases outside the gene matches: 5. The CDR3 has 13 residues. Germline-derived CDR1 and CDR2 are MNHNY and SVGAGI (reference sequence). The CDR3 loop is CASSKTGGREAFF. As DNA, the CDR3 is TGTGCCAGCAGTAAGACAGGGGGCCGGGAAGCTTTCTTT.

This chain joins TRBV5-1 and TRBJ1-5; 7 nucleotides match TRBD1. Unmatched junction bases numbered 4, after V lost 2 bases and J lost 2 bases. Germline CDR1 and CDR2: SGHRS and YFSETQ. The CDR3 extends over 15 amino acids. DNA for the CDR3: TGCGCCAGCAGCTTACAGGGGTTGGGCAATCAGCCCCAGCATTTT. Its protein is CASSLQGLGNQPQHF.

The chain uses TRBV14 and TRBJ2-3; possible D gene TRBD1, 5 bases. This CDR3 is built from 13 residues. Germline assignment: CDR1 SGHDN and CDR2 FVKESK. V lost 0 bases, J lost 8 bases, and 9 bases lay in between. This CDR3 reads CASSQDQRGTQYF. CDR3 in DNA: TGTGCCAGCAGCCAAGATCAAAGGGGTACGCAGTATTTT.

This chain connects TRBV7-2 to TRBJ1-1; the D gene is possibly TRBD1 (6 bases). V was shortened by 1 base and J by 5 bases, with 17 bases between the two germline ends. The length of the CDR3 is 16 residues. Per germline, CDR1 SGHTA and CDR2 FQGNSA. The CDR3 sequence: CASSLDVTGLGTEAFF. The CDR3 region has the DNA TGTGCCAGCAGCTTAGACGTAACAGGGTTGGGAACTGAAGCTTTCTTT.

The chain is built from TRBV5-1 and TRBJ2-3; perhaps TRBD1 as D (5 bases). Germline CDR1 reads SGHRS; CDR2 reads YFSETQ. The CDR3 runs to 13 residues. The V end lost 4 bases, the J end lost 5 bases, and 11 bases lay between the germline ends. The CDR3 protein is CASSLGPGDTQYF. Here the CDR3 DNA reads TGCGCCAGCAGCCTGGGGCCGGGAGATACGCAGTATTTT. Full variable domain (rest looked up from reference TRBV5-1 and TRBJ2-3): KAGVTQTPRYLIKTRGQQVTLSCSPISGHRSVSWYQQTPGQGLQFLFEYFSETQRNKGNFPGRFSGRQFSNSRSEMNVSTLELGDSALYLCASSLGPGDTQYFGPGTRLTVL.

The chain uses TRBV5-1 and TRBJ2-3; 7 bases fit TRBD1. The CDR3 extends over 14 amino acids. Looked up from germline, CDR1 is SGHRS and CDR2 is YFSETQ. The junction had 4 bases not matched to a gene; V was cut back by 4 bases and J by 2 bases. The CDR3 DNA is TGCGCCAGCAGCCCGGGACAGTTCACAGATACGCAGTATTTT. This sequence encodes CASSPGQFTDTQYF. Filled out from reference TRBV5-1 and TRBJ2-3, the complete variable domain reads KAGVTQTPRYLIKTRGQQVTLSCSPISGHRSVSWYQQTPGQGLQFLFEYFSETQRNKGNFPGRFSGRQFSNSRSEMNVSTLELGDSALYLCASSPGQFTDTQYFGPGTRLTVL.

The gene calls are TRBV4-3 and TRBJ2-3; possible D gene TRBD2, 5 bases. This CDR3 spans 17 amino acids. CDR1 is LGHNA and CDR2 is YSLEER in the germline V gene. V gave up 0 bases and J gave up 6 bases, with 19 bases separating them. Written as DNA, the CDR3 is TGCGCCAGCAGCCAAGAGGCGGTGGGAGTATCTAGCGATACGCAGTATTTT. Translating it yields CASSQEAVGVSSDTQYF.

A word on this clone: This CDR3 is also generated by other DNA sequences in the sample. This chain connects TRBV20-1 to TRBJ2-7, with D unresolved. Trimming took 6 bases from V and 2 from J, leaving 8 bases between them. The CDR3 is 11 residues long. Germline V CDR1 and CDR2: DFQATT, SNEGSKA (reference sequence). CDR3 amino acids: CSARTTYEQYF. The CDR3 nucleotides read TGCAGTGCACGGACGACCTACGAGCAGTACTTC.

The genes are TRBV5-1 and TRBJ2-2, with 9 bases lining up with TRBD2. V shed 0 bases, J shed 6 bases, and the junction held 3 bases outside the gene matches. The CDR3 extends over 15 amino acids. CDR1 is SGHRS, CDR2 YFSETQ, per germline. The CDR3 spells CASSLGTSDPGELFF. The CDR3 coding sequence is TGCGCCAGCAGCTTGGGGACTAGCGACCCCGGGGAGCTGTTTTTT.

In DNA form, the CDR3 reads TGTGCCAGCAGTCAGCTCGGGGGTAATTACAATGAGCAGTTCTTC. It codes for CASSQLGGNYNEQFF. The chain couples TRBV6-5 to TRBJ2-1, with TRBD2 as a possible D gene (6 bases). This CDR3 comprises 15 residues. CDR1 and CDR2 from the germline V gene are MNHEY and SVGAGI. V shed 5 bases and J shed 4 bases, with 15 bases lying between them.

This clone was counted a single time. The chain is built from TRBV28 and TRBJ2-2; tentatively, D is TRBD1 or TRBD2 (5 bases each). The germline V and J ends were trimmed by 5 bases and 1 base, with 11 bases remaining between them. The CDR3 extends over 15 amino acids. In germline, CDR1 is MDHEN, CDR2 SYDVKM. CDR3 coding DNA: TGTGCCAGCAGTACACCGGGACGGAACACCGGGGAGCTGTTTTTT. Amino acid sequence: CASSTPGRNTGELFF.